Detailed here is one TCR beta chain. There is no known antigen for this receptor. No much larger clone is present one base from it, and per-base qualities are unavailable. Collaborating institutions collected whole blood in K2EDTA tubes following their own protocols. For TCRbeta analysis, collaborators shipped samples as frozen whole blood, isolated PBMCs, or DNA extracted from either of those sample types. The CDR3 goes from the cysteine to the phenylalanine over 11 residues. CDR3 DNA only is kept here, 33 bases in frame from base 1. V is shortened by 3 bases, J by 3 bases, and the region joining them spans 2 bases. CDR1 and CDR2 are drawn from the germline V gene: LGHNA, YNFKEQ. This sample is part of a study of blood T cell repertoires in COVID-19 (dated by TCRdb to 2020 to 2022). Broadly, across the study: Collaborator samples came from the United States, Italy and Spain and covered acute and convalescent phases of COVID-19. The dataset comprised deeply sampled blood TCRbeta repertoires from subjects exposed to, actively infected with, or recovered from COVID-19. The repertoires were released in a freely available public database meant as a resource for research on the immune response to SARS-CoV-2. Samples came from the ongoing ImmuneRACE study (first 160 participants) plus 1,254 subjects from 6 global collaborators. HLA class I and class II types, where available, came from metadata supplied by the sample provider rather than from assay-based typing. Nearly every sample came with metadata listing a de-identified subject ID, COVID-19 status, age in years and sex. The prospective study material was composed of cDNA or gDNA derived from T cells, B-cell-depleted T cells, or PBMCs. The paper's findings and limits, for the study overall: Clinical and demographic metadata were provided uncurated, with the amount varying by source and participant.

TCRbeta CDR3 regions were amplified from genomic DNA using the immunoSEQ Assay, a bias-controlled multiplex PCR. Regarding the original processing steps: The number of nucleated cells in each sample was estimated by amplification of reference gene primers within the assay. To quantify the absolute abundance of each unique TCRbeta CDR3 rearrangement, sequence reads were collapsed and filtered. Productive Simpson clonality was computed per sample as the square root of Simpson's diversity index over productive rearrangements. TCRdb holds this immuneACCESS table with in-frame rearrangements only. Some clones are missing; in checked studies, unresolved V genes explain under half, and the rest has no known cause. That table supplies the V and J calls and clone size; D and trimming were determined from the DNA. The sample table records 150,000 or so clones; roughly 80% of these occur just once. The ten largest clones add up to under 4.5% of the sample.

The rearranged segments are TRBV4-2 and TRBJ2-5; the D gene is not confidently resolved. The sequenced sample was peripheral blood. The TCR was taken from a woman aged 60 to 75 with acute or convalescent COVID-19. CDR3 loop: CASSHKETQYF. At the DNA level, the sequence is TGTGCCAGCAGCCATAAAGAGACCCAGTACTTC.